This paragraph reports one T cell receptor (beta chain). This clonotype was observed a few times. It lacks a known antigen. No qualities accompany the bases; no much larger clone lies one base away. This sample is part of a study of molecular identifiers for immune sequencing clone quantification (dated by TCRdb to 2017 to 2018). Regarding the complete study: For a replicate experiment, RNA from about 21,000 or 97,000 naive CD8 T cells was divided into five aliquots, of which four were sequenced. This methods study used CD8 T cells to benchmark TCR RNA copy counting and molecular-identifier clustering-based TCR repertoire sequencing (MIDCIRS).

Paper-wide results and their limitations: A single cell's worth of spiked-in Jurkat TCR RNA was reported detectable even among around 1 million naive CD8 T cells. Highly expanded clone sizes could be underestimated because identical TCR molecules may share a barcode. When barcode sub-clustering was left out, chimeric consensus sequences inflated TCR diversity, with chimeras reaching as high as 47%. About 3 recovered TCR RNA copies per cell were obtained by modeling, versus around 10 by digital PCR, implying a capture efficiency of about 30%. In CMV-specific effector cells, clones with more than 20 RNA copies accounted for over 97% of molecules, whereas in naive cells such clones accounted for under 1%. The naive libraries included spiked-in Jurkat TCR RNA (about ten copies' worth), and this Jurkat TCR RNA is not part of the donor repertoire.

The library was produced with PCR. Sequencing took place on an Illumina HiSeq 4000. Bulk TCR libraries were prepared as previously described, using TCR primers listed in Table S5. Total RNA was purified with the Qiagen AllPrep DNA/RNA kit. Before any analysis, reads coming from multiple sequencing runs of the same library were combined into one pool. The published analysis was carried out like this. Reads were retained only if the reads had an exact TCR constant sequence, and the retained reads were trimmed to 150 nt and grouped according to their 12-nt molecular barcodes. Reads inside each barcode group were sub-clustered using a 15% Levenshtein threshold, and a quality-weighted consensus sequence was constructed for each RNA molecule. Non-functional sequences were filtered out, along with any lower-count sequence sitting one edit away from another sequence. Based on a fit of two negative binomial distributions, barcode sub-clusters having less than 20% of the maximum read count were discarded. In-frame beta chains were kept once TCRdb had trimmed the public reads at Q25 with fastp and called clones with MiXCR. A single entry per CDR3 protein holds the most common genes and DNA from its merged rows. In this record, the V and J calls reflect TCRdb's handling and not the investigators' own analysis. The sample table contains under 650,000 distinct CDR3 sequences; only one count was recorded for about 20% of them. Of the sample, around 0.86% is held by the ten largest clones.

Libraries of naive CD8 T cells were built from anywhere between roughly 17,000 and 1,100,000 sorted cells, with 10%, 30% or 50% of the purified RNA used. Naive CD8 T cells were FACS-sorted as CD8+CD4-CCR7+CD45RA+ on a BD FACSAria II into RLT Plus buffer. Around 11 TCR copies' worth of Jurkat RNA were spiked into roughly 20,000-1,000,000 naive CD8 T cell samples to test detection sensitivity. Enrichment of CD8 T cells was performed with RosetteSep CD8+ T Cell Enrichment Cocktail and Ficoll-Paque, after which ACK red cell lysis was carried out. CDR1 and CDR2, looked up from the germline V gene, are SNHLY and FYNNEI. The CDR3, cysteine through phenylalanine, is 14 amino acids long. The read is trimmed to its CDR3 DNA, 42 bases read in frame from base 1. V was cut back by 5 bases and J by 0 bases, leaving a gap of 10 bases between them.

The rearranged segments are TRBV2 and TRBJ1-2, with the D gene not confidently named. Sequenced input: naive CD8+ T cells from blood, with Jurkat cell RNA spiked in. In light of the paper, this sample's cell subset or site label describes: FACS-sorted CD8+CD4-CCR7+CD45RA+ naive T cells. This receptor was taken from a human donor in good health. Some libraries in this study had Jurkat cell RNA spiked in. The CDR3 protein sequence reads: CASSNGPANYGYTF. The DNA sequence reads TGTGCCAGCAGTAACGGACCGGCTAACTATGGCTACACCTTC.